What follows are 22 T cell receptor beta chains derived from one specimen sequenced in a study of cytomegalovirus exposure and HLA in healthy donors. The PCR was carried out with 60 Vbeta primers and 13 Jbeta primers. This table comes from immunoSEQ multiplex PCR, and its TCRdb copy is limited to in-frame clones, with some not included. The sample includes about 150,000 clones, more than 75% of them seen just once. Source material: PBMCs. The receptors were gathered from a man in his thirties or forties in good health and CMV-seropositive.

The CDR3 nucleotides read TGTGCCTGGAGCACGGCGGGACTTGAGCAGTTCTTC. Protein sequence: CAWSTAGLEQFF. This chain connects TRBV30 to TRBJ2-1; D possibly corresponds to TRBD2 (6 bases). V was cut by 3 bases and J by 9 bases, with 12 bases left in between. CDR1 is GTSNPN, CDR2 SVGIG, per germline (reference sequence). This CDR3 spans 12 amino acids.

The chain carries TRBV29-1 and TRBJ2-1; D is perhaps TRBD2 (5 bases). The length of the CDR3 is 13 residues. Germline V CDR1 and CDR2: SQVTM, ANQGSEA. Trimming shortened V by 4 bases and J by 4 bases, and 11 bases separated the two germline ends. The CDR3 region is CSVGTRTYNEQFF. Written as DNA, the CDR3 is TGCAGCGTTGGGACTCGCACATACAATGAGCAGTTCTTC.

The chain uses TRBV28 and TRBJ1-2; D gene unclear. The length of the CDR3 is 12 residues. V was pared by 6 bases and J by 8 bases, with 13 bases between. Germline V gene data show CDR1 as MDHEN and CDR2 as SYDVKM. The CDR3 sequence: CASRLEGKGYTF. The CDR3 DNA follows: TGTGCCAGCAGGCTCGAGGGCAAAGGCTACACCTTC.

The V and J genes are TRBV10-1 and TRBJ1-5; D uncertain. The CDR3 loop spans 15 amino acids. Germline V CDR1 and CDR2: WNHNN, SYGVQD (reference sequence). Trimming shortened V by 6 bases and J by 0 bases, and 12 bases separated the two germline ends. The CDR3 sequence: CASRSPRLSNQPQHF. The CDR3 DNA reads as TGCGCCAGCAGAAGTCCCAGGCTTAGCAATCAGCCCCAGCATTTT.

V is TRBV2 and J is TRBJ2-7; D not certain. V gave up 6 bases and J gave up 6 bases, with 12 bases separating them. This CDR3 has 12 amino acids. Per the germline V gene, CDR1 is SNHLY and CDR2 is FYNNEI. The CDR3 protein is CASSPEFSEQYF. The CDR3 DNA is TGTGCCAGCAGCCCCGAGTTTTCCGAGCAGTACTTC.

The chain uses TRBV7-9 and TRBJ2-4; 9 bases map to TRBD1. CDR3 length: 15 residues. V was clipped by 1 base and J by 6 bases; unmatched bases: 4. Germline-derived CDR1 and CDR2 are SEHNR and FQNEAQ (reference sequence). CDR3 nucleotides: TGTGCCAGCAGCTTAGTTGGGACAGGGATAAACATTCAGTACTTC. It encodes CASSLVGTGINIQYF.

This CDR3 reads CASSLDGLASTDTQYF. Here the CDR3 DNA reads TGCGCCAGCAGCTTGGACGGGTTGGCTAGCACAGATACGCAGTATTTT. The rearrangement joins TRBV5-1 to TRBJ2-3; D is undetermined. The CDR3 is made up of 16 amino acids. Per germline, CDR1 SGHRS and CDR2 YFSETQ. Trimming removed 0 bases from V and 0 bases from J, with 11 bases in between. Combining the CDR3 with reference TRBV5-1 and TRBJ2-3 gives the whole variable domain KAGVTQTPRYLIKTRGQQVTLSCSPISGHRSVSWYQQTPGQGLQFLFEYFSETQRNKGNFPGRFSGRQFSNSRSEMNVSTLELGDSALYLCASSLDGLASTDTQYFGPGTRLTVL.

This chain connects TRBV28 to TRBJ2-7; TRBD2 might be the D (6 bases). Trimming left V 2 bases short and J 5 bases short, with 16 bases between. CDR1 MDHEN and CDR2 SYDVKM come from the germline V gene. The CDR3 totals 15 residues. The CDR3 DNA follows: TGTGCCAGCAGTTTAGGGGGTGGGGGGTTCCACGAGCAGTACTTC. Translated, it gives CASSLGGGGFHEQYF. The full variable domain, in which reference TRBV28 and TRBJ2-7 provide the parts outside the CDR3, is DVKVTQSSRYLVKRTGEKVFLECVQDMDHENMFWYRQDPGLGLRLIYFSYDVKMKEKGDIPEGYSVSREKKERFSLILESASTNQTSMYLCASSLGGGGFHEQYFGPGTRLTVT.

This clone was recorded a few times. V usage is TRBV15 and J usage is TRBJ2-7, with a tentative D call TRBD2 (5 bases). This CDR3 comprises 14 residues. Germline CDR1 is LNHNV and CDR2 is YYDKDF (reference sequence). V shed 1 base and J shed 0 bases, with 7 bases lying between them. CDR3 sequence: CATSRGGSSYEQYF. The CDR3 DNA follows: TGTGCCACCAGCAGAGGAGGGAGCTCCTACGAGCAGTACTTC.

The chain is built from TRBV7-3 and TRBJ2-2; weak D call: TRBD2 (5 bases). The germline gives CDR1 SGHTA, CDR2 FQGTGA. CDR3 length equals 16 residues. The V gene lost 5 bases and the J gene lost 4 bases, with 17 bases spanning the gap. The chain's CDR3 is CASSRTSGPSTGELFF. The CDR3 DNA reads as TGTGCCAGCAGCCGCACTAGTGGCCCCTCCACCGGGGAGCTGTTTTTT. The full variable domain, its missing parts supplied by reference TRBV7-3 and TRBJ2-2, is GAGVSQTPSNKVTEKGKYVELRCDPISGHTALYWYRQSLGQGPEFLIYFQGTGAADDSGLPNDRFFAVRPEGSVSTLKIQRTERGDSAVYLCASSRTSGPSTGELFFGEGSRLTVL.

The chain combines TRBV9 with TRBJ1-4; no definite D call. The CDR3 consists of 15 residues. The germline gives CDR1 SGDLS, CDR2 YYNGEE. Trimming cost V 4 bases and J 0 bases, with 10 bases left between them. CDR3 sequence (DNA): TGTGCCAGCAGCCCCCCCGGTGCAACTAATGAAAAACTGTTTTTT. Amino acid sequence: CASSPPGATNEKLFF.

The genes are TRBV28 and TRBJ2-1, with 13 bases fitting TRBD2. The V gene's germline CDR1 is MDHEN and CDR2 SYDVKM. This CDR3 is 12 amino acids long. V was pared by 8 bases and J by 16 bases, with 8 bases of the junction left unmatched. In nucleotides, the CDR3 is TGTGCCAGCCGAATTGGGACTAGCGGGGAATTCTTC. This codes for CASRIGTSGEFF.

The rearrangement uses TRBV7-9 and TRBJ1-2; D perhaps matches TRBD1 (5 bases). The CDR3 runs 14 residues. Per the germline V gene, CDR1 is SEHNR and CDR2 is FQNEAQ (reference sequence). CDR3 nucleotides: TGTTCCTCAGCCTACGGAGGGGTCGACTATGGCTACACCTTC. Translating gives CSSAYGGVDYGYTF. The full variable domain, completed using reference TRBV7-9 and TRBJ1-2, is DTGVSQNPRHKITKRGQNVTFRCDPISEHNRLYWYRQTLGQGPEFLTYFQNEAQLEKSRLLSDRFSAERPKGSFSTLEIQRTEQGDSAMYLCSSAYGGVDYGYTFGSGTRLTVV.

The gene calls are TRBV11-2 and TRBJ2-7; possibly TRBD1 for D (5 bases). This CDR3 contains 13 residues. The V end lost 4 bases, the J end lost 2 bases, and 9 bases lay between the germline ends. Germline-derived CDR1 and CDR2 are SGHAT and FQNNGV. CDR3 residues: CASSSGNTYEQYF. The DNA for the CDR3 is TGTGCCAGCAGCTCAGGGAACACCTACGAGCAGTACTTC.

The DNA of the CDR3 is TGTGCCAGCAGTTGGGACAGCCGACTTAGCACAGATACGCAGTATTTT. Translation: CASSWDSRLSTDTQYF. J is TRBJ2-3 and V is TRBV6-5; 7 bases are shared with TRBD1. Unmatched junction bases numbered 7, after V lost 4 bases and J lost 0 bases. The CDR3 covers 16 residues. Germline values: CDR1 MNHEY, CDR2 SVGAGI.

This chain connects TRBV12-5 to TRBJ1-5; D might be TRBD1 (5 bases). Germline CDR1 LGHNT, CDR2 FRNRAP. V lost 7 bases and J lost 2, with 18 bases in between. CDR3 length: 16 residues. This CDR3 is CASALGGNLGNQPQHF. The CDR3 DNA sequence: TGTGCTAGTGCCCTGGGGGGGAATCTTGGCAATCAGCCCCAGCATTTT.

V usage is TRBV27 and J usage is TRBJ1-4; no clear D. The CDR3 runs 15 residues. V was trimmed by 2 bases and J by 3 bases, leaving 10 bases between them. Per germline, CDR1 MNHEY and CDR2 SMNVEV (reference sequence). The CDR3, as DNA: TGTGCCAGCAGTTTACTAGGAGCAGCTAATGAAAAACTGTTTTTT. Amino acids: CASSLLGAANEKLFF.

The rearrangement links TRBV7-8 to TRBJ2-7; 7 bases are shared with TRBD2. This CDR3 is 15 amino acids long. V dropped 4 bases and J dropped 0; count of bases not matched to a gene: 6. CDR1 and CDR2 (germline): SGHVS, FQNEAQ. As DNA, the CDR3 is TGTGCCAGCAGCTCCCCTGGGACTATCTCCTACGAGCAGTACTTC. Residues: CASSSPGTISYEQYF.

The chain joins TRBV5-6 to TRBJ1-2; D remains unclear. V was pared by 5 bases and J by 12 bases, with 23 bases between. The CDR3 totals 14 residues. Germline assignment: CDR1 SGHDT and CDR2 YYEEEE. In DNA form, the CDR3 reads TGTGCCAGCAGATTACGGGATAAACTAGAAGGCCACACCTTC. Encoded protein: CASRLRDKLEGHTF. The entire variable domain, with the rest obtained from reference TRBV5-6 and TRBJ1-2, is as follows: DAGVTQSPTHLIKTRGQQVTLRCSPKSGHDTVSWYQQALGQGPQFIFQYYEEEERQRGNFPDRFSGHQFPNYSSELNVNALLLGDSALYLCASRLRDKLEGHTFGSGTRLTVV.

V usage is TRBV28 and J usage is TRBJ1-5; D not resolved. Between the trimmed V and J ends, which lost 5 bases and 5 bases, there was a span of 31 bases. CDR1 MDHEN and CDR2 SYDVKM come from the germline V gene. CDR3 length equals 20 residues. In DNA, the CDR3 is TGTGCCAGCAGTCCCCCGCGGGCTGGTAAGGTAGACACGTATGATCAGCCCCAGCATTTT. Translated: CASSPPRAGKVDTYDQPQHF. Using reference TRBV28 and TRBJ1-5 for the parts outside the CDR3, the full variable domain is DVKVTQSSRYLVKRTGEKVFLECVQDMDHENMFWYRQDPGLGLRLIYFSYDVKMKEKGDIPEGYSVSREKKERFSLILESASTNQTSMYLCASSPPRAGKVDTYDQPQHFGDGTRLSIL.

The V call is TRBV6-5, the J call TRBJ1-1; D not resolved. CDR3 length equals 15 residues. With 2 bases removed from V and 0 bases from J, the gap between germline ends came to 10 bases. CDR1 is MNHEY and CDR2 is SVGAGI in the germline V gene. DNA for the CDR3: TGTGCCAGCAGTTACAAGAAACAGATGAACACTGAAGCTTTCTTT. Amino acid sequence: CASSYKKQMNTEAFF.

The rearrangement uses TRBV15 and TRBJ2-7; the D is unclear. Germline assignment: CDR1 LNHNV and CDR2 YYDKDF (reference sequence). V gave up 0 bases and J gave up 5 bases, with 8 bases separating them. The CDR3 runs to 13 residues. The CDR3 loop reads CATSRDPLNEQYF. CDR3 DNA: TGTGCCACCAGCAGAGATCCACTGAACGAGCAGTACTTC.